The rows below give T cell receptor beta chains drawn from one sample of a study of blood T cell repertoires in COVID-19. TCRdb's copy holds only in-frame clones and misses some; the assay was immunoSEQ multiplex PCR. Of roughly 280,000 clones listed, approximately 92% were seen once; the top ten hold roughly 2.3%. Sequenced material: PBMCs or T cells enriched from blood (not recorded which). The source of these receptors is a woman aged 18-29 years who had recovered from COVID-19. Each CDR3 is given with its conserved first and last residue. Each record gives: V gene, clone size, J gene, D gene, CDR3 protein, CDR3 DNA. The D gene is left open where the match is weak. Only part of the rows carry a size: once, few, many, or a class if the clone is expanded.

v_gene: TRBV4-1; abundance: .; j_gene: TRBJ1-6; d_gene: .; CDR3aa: CASSQDGGDLYNSPLHF; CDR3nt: TGCGCCAGCAGCCAAGATGGGGGGGATCTTTATAATTCACCCCTCCACTTT
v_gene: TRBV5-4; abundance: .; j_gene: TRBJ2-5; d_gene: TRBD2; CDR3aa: CASSFTSGGQETQYF; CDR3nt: TGTGCCAGCAGCTTCACTAGCGGGGGGCAAGAGACCCAGTACTTC
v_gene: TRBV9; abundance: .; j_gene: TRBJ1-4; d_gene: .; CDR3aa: CASSIRLRRRGSDEKLFF; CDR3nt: TGTGCCAGCAGCATCCGTTTGAGAAGAAGAGGTTCTGATGAAAAACTGTTTTTT
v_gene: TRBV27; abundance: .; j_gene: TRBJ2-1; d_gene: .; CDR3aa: CASSRYPYNEQFF; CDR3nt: TGTGCCAGCAGCCGCTATCCCTACAATGAGCAGTTCTTC
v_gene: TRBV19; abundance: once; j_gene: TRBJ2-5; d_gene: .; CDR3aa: CATSRTRTRVGTQYF; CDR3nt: TGTGCCACCAGCCGAACCAGGACCAGGGTGGGGACCCAGTACTTC
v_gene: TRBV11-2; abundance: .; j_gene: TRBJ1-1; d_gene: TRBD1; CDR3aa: CASSFRDSEAFF; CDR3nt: TGTGCCAGCAGCTTCCGGGACAGTGAAGCTTTCTTT
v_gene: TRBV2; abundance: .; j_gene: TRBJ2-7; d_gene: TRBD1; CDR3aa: CASSEGTGSYEQYF; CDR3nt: TGTGCCAGCAGTGAAGGGACAGGCTCCTACGAGCAGTACTTC
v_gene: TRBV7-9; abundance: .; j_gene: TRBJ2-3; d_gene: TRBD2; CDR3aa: CASSFGDSGGDTQYF; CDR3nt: TGTGCCAGCAGCTTCGGGGACTCGGGGGGAGATACGCAGTATTTT
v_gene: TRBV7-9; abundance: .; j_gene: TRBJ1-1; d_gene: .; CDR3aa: CASSREGVATEAFF; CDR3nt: TGTGCCAGCAGCCGAGAAGGGGTTGCCACTGAAGCTTTCTTT
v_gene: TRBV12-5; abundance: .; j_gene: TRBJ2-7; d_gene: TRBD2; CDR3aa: CASGLVLGLDLGEQYF; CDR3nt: TGTGCTAGTGGTTTGGTACTCGGACTAGACCTGGGCGAGCAGTACTTC
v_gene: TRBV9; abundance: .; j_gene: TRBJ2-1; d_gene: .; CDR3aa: CASSVGGEPFGEQFF; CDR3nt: TGTGCCAGCAGCGTAGGGGGGGAACCCTTCGGGGAGCAGTTCTTC
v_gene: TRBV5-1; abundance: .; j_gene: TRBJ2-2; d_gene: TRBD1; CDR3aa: CASSRDRGTGELFF; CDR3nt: TGCGCCAGCAGCCGAGACAGGGGCACCGGGGAGCTGTTTTTT
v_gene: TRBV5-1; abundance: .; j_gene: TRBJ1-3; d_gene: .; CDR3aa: CASSLLTTGSVGNTIYF; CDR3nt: TGCGCCAGCAGCTTGTTAACGACTGGGTCCGTCGGAAACACCATATATTTT
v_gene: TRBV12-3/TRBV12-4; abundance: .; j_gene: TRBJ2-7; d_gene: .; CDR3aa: CASSPDYEQYF; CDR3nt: TGTGCCAGCAGTCCAGACTACGAGCAGTACTTC
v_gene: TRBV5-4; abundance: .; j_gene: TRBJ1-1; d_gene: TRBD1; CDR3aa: CASSPEGQVEAFF; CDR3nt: TGTGCCAGCAGCCCAGAAGGACAGGTTGAAGCTTTCTTT
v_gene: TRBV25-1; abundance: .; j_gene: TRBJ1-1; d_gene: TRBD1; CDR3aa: CASSERPGQGAREAFF; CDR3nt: TGTGCCAGCAGTGAACGACCCGGACAGGGGGCCAGGGAAGCTTTCTTT
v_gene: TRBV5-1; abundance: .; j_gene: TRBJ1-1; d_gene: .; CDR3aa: CASSLGNSRNTEAFF; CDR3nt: TGCGCCAGCAGCTTGGGAAACAGCCGAAACACTGAAGCTTTCTTT
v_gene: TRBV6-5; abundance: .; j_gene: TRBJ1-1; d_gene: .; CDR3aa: CASRVGTEAFF; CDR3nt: TGTGCCAGCAGGGTCGGGACTGAAGCTTTCTTT
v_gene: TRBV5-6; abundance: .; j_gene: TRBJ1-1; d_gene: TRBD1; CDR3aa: CASSTTGNFFWDTEAFF; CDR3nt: TGTGCCAGCAGCACGACAGGGAATTTTTTTTGGGACACTGAAGCTTTCTTT
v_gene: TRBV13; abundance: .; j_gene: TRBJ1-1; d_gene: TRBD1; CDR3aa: CASSALTGTEAFF; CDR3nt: TGTGCCAGCAGCGCCCTGACAGGGACTGAAGCTTTCTTT
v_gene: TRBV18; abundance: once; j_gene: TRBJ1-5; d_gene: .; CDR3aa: CASSPGVQISNQPQHF; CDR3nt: TGTGCCAGCTCCCCGGGGGTACAGATTAGCAATCAGCCCCAGCATTTT
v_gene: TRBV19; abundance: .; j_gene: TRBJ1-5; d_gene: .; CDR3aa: CASNPRGRAPLRGQPQHF; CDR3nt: TGTGCCAGTAACCCCCGAGGCCGGGCACCCCTCCGGGGGCAGCCCCAGCATTTT
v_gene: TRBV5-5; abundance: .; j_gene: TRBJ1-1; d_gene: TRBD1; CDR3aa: CASSSGTVENTEAFF; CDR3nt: TGTGCCAGCAGCTCGGGGACAGTAGAGAACACTGAAGCTTTCTTT
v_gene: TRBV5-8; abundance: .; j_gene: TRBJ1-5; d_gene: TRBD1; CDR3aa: CASSLGTVGEPQHF; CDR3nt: TGTGCCAGCAGCCTTGGGACAGTCGGGGAGCCCCAGCATTTT
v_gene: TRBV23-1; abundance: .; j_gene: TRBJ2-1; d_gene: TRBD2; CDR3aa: CASSLRGGRDEQFF; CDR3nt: TGCGCCAGCAGTCTCCGGGGGGGAAGGGATGAGCAGTTCTTC
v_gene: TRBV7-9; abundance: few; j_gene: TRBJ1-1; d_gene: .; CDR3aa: CASSLASLNTEAFF; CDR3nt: TGTGCCAGCAGCTTAGCATCACTAAACACTGAAGCTTTCTTT
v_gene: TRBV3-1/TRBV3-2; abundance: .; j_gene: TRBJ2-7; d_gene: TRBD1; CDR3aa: CASSQDRAEQYF; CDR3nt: TGTGCCAGCAGCCAGGACAGGGCCGAGCAGTACTTC
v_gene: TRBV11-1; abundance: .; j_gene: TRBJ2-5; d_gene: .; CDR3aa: CASRPRTSQETQYF; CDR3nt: TGTGCCAGCAGGCCCAGGACTTCACAAGAGACCCAGTACTTC
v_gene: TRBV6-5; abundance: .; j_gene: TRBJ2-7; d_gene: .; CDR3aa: CASSRNYEQYF; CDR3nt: TGTGCCAGCAGTCGTAACTACGAGCAGTACTTC
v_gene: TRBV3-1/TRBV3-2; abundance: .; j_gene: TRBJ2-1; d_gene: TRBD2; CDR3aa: CASSPISGGAANEQFF; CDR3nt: TGTGCCAGCAGCCCAATATCCGGGGGGGCCGCCAATGAGCAGTTCTTC
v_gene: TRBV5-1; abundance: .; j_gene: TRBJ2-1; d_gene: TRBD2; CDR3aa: CASSSAPQGTSGRNEQFF; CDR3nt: TGCGCCAGCAGCTCGGCCCCTCAAGGCACTAGCGGTCGCAATGAGCAGTTCTTC
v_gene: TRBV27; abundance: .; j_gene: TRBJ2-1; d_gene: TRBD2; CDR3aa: CASSQGTSVNEQFF; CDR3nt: TGTGCCAGCAGTCAAGGGACTAGCGTCAATGAGCAGTTCTTC
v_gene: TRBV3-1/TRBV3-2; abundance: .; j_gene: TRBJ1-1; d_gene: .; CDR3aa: CASSPGRRGKSIPEAFF; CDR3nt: TGTGCCAGCAGCCCTGGGAGGAGGGGCAAGTCCATTCCTGAAGCTTTCTTT
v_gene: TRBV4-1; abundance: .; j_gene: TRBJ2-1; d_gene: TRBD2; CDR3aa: CASSQGLAGPRGNEQFF; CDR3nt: TGCGCCAGCAGCCAAGGGTTAGCGGGACCCCGGGGTAATGAGCAGTTCTTC
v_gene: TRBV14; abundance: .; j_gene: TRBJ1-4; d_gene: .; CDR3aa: CASSQDRSAEKLFF; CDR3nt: TGTGCCAGCAGCCAAGATAGGAGCGCTGAAAAACTGTTTTTT
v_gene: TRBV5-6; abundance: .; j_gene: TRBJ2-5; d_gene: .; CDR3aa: CASSLVTEETQYF; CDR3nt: TGTGCCAGCAGCTTAGTCACAGAAGAGACCCAGTACTTC
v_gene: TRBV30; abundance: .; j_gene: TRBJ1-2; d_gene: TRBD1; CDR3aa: CAWSKRGRDYGYTF; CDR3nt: TGTGCCTGGAGTAAAAGGGGGCGAGACTATGGCTACACCTTC
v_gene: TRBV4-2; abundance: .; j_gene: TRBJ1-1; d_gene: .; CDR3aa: CASSHLGSLHLAFF; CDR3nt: TGTGCCAGCAGCCACCTCGGGTCTCTACATCTCGCTTTCTTT
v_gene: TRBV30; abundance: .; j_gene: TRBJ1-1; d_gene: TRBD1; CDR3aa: CAGQGVGEAFF; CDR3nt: TGTGCCGGACAGGGGGTTGGTGAAGCTTTCTTT
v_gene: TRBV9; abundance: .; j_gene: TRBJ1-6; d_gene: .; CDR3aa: CASSTRGTGESPLHF; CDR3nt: TGTGCCAGCAGCACCCGCGGGACGGGGGAGTCACCCCTCCACTTT
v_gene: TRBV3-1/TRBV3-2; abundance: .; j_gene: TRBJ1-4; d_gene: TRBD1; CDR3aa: CASSPLLQGAGEKLFF; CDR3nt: TGTGCCAGCAGCCCACTCTTACAGGGGGCGGGTGAAAAACTGTTTTTT
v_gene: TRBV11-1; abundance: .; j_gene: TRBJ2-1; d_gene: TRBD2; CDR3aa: CASWSGGFYNEQFF; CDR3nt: TGTGCCAGCTGGAGCGGGGGATTTTACAATGAGCAGTTCTTC